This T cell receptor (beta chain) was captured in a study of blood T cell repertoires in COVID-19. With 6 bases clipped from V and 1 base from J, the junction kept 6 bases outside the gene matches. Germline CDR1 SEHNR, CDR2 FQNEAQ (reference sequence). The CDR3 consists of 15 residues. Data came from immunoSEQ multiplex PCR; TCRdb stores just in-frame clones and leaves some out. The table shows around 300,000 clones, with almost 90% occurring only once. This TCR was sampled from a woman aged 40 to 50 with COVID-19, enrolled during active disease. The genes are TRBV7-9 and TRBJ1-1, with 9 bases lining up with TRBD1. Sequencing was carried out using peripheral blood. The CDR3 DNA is TGTGCCAGCAGGATGACAGGGGGTAGGAACACTGAAGCTTTCTTT. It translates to CASRMTGGRNTEAFF.